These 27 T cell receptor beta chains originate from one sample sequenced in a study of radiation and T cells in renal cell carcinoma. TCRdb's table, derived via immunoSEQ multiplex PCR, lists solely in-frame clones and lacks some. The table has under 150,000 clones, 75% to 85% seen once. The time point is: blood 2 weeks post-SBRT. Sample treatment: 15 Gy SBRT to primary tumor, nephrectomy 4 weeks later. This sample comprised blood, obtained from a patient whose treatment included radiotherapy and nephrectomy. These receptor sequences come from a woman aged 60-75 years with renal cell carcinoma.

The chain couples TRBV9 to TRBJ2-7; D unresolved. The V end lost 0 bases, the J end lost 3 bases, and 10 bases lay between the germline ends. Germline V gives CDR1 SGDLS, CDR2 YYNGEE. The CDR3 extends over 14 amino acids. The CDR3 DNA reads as TGTGCCAGCAGCGTAGGCCCAGAAGACTACGAGCAGTACTTC. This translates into CASSVGPEDYEQYF. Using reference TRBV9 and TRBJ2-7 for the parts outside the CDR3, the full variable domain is DSGVTQTPKHLITATGQRVTLRCSPRSGDLSVYWYQQSLDQGLQFLIQYYNGEERAKGNILERFSAQQFPDLHSELNLSSLELGDSALYFCASSVGPEDYEQYFGPGTRLTVT.

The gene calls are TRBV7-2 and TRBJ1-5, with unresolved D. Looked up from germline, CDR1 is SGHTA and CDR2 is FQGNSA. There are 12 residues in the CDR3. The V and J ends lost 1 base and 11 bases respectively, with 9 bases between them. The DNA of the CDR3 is TGTGCCAGCAGCTTAGGAGGCCAGACCCAGCATTTT. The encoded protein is CASSLGGQTQHF.

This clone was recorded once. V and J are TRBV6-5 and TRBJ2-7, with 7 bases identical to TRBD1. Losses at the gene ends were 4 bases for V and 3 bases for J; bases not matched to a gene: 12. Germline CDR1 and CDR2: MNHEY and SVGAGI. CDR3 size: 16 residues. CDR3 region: CASSSRGLGDSYEQYF. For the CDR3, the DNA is TGTGCCAGCAGTTCCCGAGGGTTGGGGGACAGCTACGAGCAGTACTTC.

The CDR3 sequence: CASSLVLAGGNEQFF. The CDR3 DNA reads as TGTGCCAGCAGCTTAGTACTAGCGGGAGGCAATGAGCAGTTCTTC. J is TRBJ2-1 and V is TRBV7-9, with 12 positions matching TRBD2. The germline V gene encodes CDR1 SEHNR and CDR2 FQNEAQ (reference sequence). The CDR3 sequence is 15 residues long. Trimming removed 1 base from V and 6 bases from J; junction bases left unmatched: 1.

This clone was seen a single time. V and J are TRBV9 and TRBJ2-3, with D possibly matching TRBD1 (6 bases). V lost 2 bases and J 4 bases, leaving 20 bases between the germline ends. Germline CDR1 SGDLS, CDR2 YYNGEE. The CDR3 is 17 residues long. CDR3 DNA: TGTGCCAGCAGCGTGGGGGCCCTCGGACAAACATCAGATACGCAGTATTTT. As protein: CASSVGALGQTSDTQYF.

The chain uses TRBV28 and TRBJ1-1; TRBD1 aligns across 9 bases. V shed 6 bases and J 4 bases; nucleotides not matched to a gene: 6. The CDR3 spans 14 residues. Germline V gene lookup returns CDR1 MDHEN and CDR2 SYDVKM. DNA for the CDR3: TGTGCCAGCAGCTTAACAGGGGGCCGCACTGAAGCTTTCTTT. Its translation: CASSLTGGRTEAFF.

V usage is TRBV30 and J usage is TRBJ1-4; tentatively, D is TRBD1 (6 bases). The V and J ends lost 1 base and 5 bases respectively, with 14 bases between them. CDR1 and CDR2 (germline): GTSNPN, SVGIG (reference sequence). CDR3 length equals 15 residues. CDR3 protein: CAWSEGLGGNEKLFF. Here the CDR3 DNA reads TGTGCCTGGAGTGAAGGTCTTGGGGGCAATGAAAAACTGTTTTTT.

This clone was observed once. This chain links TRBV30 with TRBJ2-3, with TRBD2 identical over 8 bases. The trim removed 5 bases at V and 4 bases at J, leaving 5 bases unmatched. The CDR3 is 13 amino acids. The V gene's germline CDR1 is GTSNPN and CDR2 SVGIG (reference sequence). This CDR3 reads CAWGGLVSDTQYF. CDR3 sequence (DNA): TGTGCCTGGGGGGGACTAGTCTCAGATACGCAGTATTTT.

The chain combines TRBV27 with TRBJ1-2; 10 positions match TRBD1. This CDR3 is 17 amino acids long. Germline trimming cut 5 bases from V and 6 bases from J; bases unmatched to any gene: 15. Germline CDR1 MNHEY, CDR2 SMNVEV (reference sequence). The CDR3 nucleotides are TGTGCCAGCAGTACGCGACAGGGGGCGCAGGGAAAGGATGGCTACACCTTC. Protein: CASSTRQGAQGKDGYTF.

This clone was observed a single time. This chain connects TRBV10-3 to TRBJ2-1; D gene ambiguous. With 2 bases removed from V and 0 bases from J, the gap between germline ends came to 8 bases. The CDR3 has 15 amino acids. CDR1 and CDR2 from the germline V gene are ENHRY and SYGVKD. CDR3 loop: CAISEGTASYNEQFF. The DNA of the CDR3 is TGTGCCATCAGTGAGGGCACTGCCTCCTACAATGAGCAGTTCTTC.

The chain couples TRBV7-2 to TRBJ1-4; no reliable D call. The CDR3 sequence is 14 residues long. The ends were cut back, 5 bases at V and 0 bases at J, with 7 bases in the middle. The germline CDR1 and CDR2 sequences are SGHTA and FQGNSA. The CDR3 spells CASSLQPTNEKLFF. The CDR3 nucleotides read TGTGCCAGCAGCCTACAGCCAACTAATGAAAAACTGTTTTTT.

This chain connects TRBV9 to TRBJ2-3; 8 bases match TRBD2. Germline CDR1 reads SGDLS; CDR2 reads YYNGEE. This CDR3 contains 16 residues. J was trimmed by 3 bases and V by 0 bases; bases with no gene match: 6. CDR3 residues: CASSVGLTSVTDTQYF. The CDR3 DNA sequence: TGTGCCAGCAGCGTAGGTCTGACTAGCGTGACAGATACGCAGTATTTT.

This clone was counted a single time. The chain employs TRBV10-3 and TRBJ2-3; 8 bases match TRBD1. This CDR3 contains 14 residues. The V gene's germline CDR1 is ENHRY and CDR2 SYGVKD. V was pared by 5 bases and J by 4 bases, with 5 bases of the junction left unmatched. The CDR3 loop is CAISPSQGADTQYF. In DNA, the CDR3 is TGTGCCATCAGTCCTTCACAGGGGGCAGATACGCAGTATTTT.

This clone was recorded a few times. CDR3 sequence (DNA): TGTGCCAGCACCTTATCCCGCCAGTTTGGTGGCTACACCTTC. The encoded protein is CASTLSRQFGGYTF. V and J are TRBV28 and TRBJ1-2; D is unclear. V was cut by 7 bases and J by 7 bases, with 19 bases left in between. The CDR3 loop spans 14 amino acids. CDR1 and CDR2 from the germline V gene are MDHEN and SYDVKM.

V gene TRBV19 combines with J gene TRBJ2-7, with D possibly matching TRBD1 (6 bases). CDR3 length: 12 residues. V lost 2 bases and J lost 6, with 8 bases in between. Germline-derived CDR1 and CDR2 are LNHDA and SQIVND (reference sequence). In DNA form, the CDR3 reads TGTGCCAGTAGTATAAAAGGGGGCGAGCAGTACTTC. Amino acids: CASSIKGGEQYF.

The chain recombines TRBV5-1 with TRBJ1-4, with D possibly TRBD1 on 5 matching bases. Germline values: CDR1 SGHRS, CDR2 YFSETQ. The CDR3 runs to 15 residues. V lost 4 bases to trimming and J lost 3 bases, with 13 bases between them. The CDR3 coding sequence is TGCGCCAGCAGCGCAACCCAGGGCCCTAATGAAAAACTGTTTTTT. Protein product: CASSATQGPNEKLFF.

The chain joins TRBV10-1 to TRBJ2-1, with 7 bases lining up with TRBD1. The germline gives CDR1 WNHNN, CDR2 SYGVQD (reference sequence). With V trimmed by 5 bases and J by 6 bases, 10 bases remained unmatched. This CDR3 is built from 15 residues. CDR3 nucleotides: TGCGCCAGCAGTTTCACCGGGACAGCCTTCAATGAGCAGTTCTTC. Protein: CASSFTGTAFNEQFF.

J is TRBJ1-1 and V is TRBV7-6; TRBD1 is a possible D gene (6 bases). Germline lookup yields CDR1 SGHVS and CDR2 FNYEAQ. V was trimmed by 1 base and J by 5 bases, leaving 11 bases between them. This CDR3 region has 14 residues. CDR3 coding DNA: TGTGCCAGCAGCTTAGGGGGGCGGGGGACTGAAGCTTTCTTT. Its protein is CASSLGGRGTEAFF.

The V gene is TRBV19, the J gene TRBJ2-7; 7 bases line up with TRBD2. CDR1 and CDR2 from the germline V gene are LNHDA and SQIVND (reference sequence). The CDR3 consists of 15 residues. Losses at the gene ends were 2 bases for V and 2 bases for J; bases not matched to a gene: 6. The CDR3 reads CASSISGGGTYEQYF. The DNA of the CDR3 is TGTGCCAGTAGTATATCGGGGGGAGGTACCTACGAGCAGTACTTC.

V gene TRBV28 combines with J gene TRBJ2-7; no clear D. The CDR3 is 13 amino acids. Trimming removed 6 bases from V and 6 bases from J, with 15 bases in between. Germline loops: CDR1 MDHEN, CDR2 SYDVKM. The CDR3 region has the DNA TGTGCCAGCAGCCCCTACCAGGATTCCGAGCAGTACTTC. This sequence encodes CASSPYQDSEQYF. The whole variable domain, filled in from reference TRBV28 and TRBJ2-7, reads DVKVTQSSRYLVKRTGEKVFLECVQDMDHENMFWYRQDPGLGLRLIYFSYDVKMKEKGDIPEGYSVSREKKERFSLILESASTNQTSMYLCASSPYQDSEQYFGPGTRLTVT.

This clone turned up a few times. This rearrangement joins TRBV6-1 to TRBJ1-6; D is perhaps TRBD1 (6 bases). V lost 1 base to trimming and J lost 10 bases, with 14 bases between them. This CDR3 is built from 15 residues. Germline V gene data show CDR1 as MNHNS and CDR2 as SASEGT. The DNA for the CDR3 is TGTGCCAGCAGTGAAGTAAGCAGGGGCTACTCACCCCTCCACTTT. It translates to CASSEVSRGYSPLHF.

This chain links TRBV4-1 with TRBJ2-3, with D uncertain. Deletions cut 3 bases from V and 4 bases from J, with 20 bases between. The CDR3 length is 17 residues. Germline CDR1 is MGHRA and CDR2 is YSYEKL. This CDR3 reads CASSHSPGPKVADTQYF. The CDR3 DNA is TGCGCCAGCAGCCACTCCCCCGGACCAAAAGTGGCAGATACGCAGTATTTT.

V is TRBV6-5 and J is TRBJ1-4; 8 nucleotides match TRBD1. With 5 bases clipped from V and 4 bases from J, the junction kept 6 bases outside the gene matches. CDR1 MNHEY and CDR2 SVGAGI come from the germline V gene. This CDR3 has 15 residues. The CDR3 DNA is TGTGCCAGCAGTCATCCGGGACAGGATAATGAAAAACTGTTTTTT. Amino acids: CASSHPGQDNEKLFF.

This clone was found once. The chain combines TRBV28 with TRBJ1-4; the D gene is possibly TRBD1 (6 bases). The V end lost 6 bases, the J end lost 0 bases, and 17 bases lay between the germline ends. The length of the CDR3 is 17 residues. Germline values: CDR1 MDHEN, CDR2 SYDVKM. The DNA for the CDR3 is TGTGCCAGCAGCCCTGGACAGTCGATTGCAACTAATGAAAAACTGTTTTTT. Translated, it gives CASSPGQSIATNEKLFF. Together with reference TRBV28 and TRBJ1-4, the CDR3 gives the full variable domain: DVKVTQSSRYLVKRTGEKVFLECVQDMDHENMFWYRQDPGLGLRLIYFSYDVKMKEKGDIPEGYSVSREKKERFSLILESASTNQTSMYLCASSPGQSIATNEKLFFGSGTQLSVL.

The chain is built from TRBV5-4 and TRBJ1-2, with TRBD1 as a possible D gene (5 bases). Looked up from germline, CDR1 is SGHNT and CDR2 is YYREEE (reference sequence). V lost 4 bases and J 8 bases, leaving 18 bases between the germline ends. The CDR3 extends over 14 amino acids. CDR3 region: CASSRDAGPTGYTF. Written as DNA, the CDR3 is TGTGCCAGCAGCAGAGACGCGGGGCCGACGGGCTACACCTTC.

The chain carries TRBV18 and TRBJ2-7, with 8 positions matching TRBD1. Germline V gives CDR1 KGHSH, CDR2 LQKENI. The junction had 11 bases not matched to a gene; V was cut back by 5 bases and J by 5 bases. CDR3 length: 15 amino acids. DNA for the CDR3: TGTGCCAGCTCATCCGGGCAGGGGGCGGTAGACGAGCAGTACTTC. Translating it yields CASSSGQGAVDEQYF. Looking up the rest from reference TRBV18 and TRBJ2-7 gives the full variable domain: NAGVMQNPRHLVRRRGQEARLRCSPMKGHSHVYWYRQLPEEGLKFMVYLQKENIIDESGMPKERFSAEFPKEGPSILRIQQVVRGDSAAYFCASSSGQGAVDEQYFGPGTRLTVT.

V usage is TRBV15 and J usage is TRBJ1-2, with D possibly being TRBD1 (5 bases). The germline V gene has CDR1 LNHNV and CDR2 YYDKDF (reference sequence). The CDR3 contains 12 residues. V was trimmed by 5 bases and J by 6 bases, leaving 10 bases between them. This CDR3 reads CATSVTRDGYTF. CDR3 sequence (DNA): TGTGCCACCAGCGTAACCAGGGATGGCTACACCTTC.